This passage covers 15 T cell receptor beta chains from one sample sequenced in a study of cytomegalovirus exposure and HLA in healthy donors. The study ran its PCR with 60 Vbeta and 13 Jbeta primers. Assay used: immunoSEQ multiplex PCR; TCRdb lists only in-frame clones, some missing. The sample yields approximately 140,000 clones, 73% seen once. The material sequenced was PBMCs. These receptors all come from a human donor in good health.

The genes are TRBV2 and TRBJ2-7, with D unclear. Germline V gene data show CDR1 as SNHLY and CDR2 as FYNNEI. This CDR3 comprises 13 residues. Between the trimmed V and J ends, which lost 3 bases and 5 bases, there was a span of 11 bases. CDR3 nucleotide sequence: TGTGCCAGCAGTGACGACTCCCGCCACGAGCAGTACTTC. Its translation is CASSDDSRHEQYF.

This clone was picked up one time. CDR3 sequence (DNA): TGTGCCAGCAGTTTAGCGGGGGGCCCACAAGAGACCCAGTACTTC. This translates into CASSLAGGPQETQYF. This chain joins TRBV28 and TRBJ2-5, with 8 nucleotides matching TRBD2. The CDR3 loop spans 15 amino acids. Trimming removed 2 bases from V and 2 bases from J; junction bases left unmatched: 4. CDR1 and CDR2 from the germline V gene are MDHEN and SYDVKM. Drawing the rest from reference TRBV28 and TRBJ2-5, the complete variable domain is DVKVTQSSRYLVKRTGEKVFLECVQDMDHENMFWYRQDPGLGLRLIYFSYDVKMKEKGDIPEGYSVSREKKERFSLILESASTNQTSMYLCASSLAGGPQETQYFGPGTRLLVL.

The J gene is TRBJ1-2, the V gene TRBV9; D possibly corresponds to TRBD1 (5 bases). Trimming pared 3 bases from V and 5 bases from J, leaving 17 bases between. CDR3 length: 15 residues. Germline lookup yields CDR1 SGDLS and CDR2 YYNGEE. The DNA for the CDR3 is TGTGCCAGCAGCGAAGATGTAGATACAGGTTATGGCTACACCTTC. Protein sequence: CASSEDVDTGYGYTF.

The J gene is TRBJ1-1, the V gene TRBV5-6; a possible D gene is TRBD1 (5 bases). Deletions cut 0 bases from V and 6 bases from J, with 12 bases between. Germline-derived CDR1 and CDR2 are SGHDT and YYEEEE. CDR3 length: 14 residues. The CDR3 DNA reads TGTGCCAGCAGCTTGGTCGGGGGGAGCGCTGAAGCTTTCTTT. Translation gives CASSLVGGSAEAFF.

CDR3 sequence reads: CASSARDSVNTGELFF. The CDR3 coding sequence is TGCGCCAGCAGCGCTCGGGACAGCGTGAACACCGGGGAGCTGTTTTTT. The chain uses TRBV5-1 and TRBJ2-2, with TRBD1 identical over 7 bases. Germline V gene sequence: CDR1 SGHRS, CDR2 YFSETQ. V lost 4 bases and J lost 1; bases outside the gene matches: 7. This CDR3 contains 16 residues. The complete variable domain, with remaining parts taken from reference TRBV5-1 and TRBJ2-2, reads KAGVTQTPRYLIKTRGQQVTLSCSPISGHRSVSWYQQTPGQGLQFLFEYFSETQRNKGNFPGRFSGRQFSNSRSEMNVSTLELGDSALYLCASSARDSVNTGELFFGEGSRLTVL.

This sequence joins TRBV9 and TRBJ1-2; TRBD1 matches at 7 bases. The CDR3 is 15 amino acids. The germline gives CDR1 SGDLS, CDR2 YYNGEE. V lost 0 bases and J lost 3; bases outside the gene matches: 5. The DNA of the CDR3 is TGTGCCAGCAGCGTAGCTGGGACAGCCTACTATGGCTACACCTTC. Protein: CASSVAGTAYYGYTF.

This chain links TRBV28 with TRBJ1-5; TRBD1 matches at 7 bases. V was clipped by 2 bases and J by 5 bases; unmatched bases: 3. The CDR3 is 14 amino acids. Germline V CDR1 and CDR2: MDHEN, SYDVKM. The CDR3 spells CASSLPQGDQPQHF. For the CDR3, the DNA is TGTGCCAGCAGTTTACCCCAGGGGGATCAGCCCCAGCATTTT.

The chain links TRBV7-9 to TRBJ1-4; TRBD1 is a possible D gene (5 bases). The CDR3 totals 12 residues. Germline values: CDR1 SEHNR, CDR2 FQNEAQ (reference sequence). V was trimmed by 6 bases and J by 5 bases, leaving 7 bases between them. CDR3 protein: CASRKGNEKLFF. CDR3 DNA sequence: TGTGCCAGCAGGAAGGGGAATGAAAAACTGTTTTTT.

The genes are TRBV11-3 and TRBJ2-2; the D gene is possibly TRBD1 (6 bases). CDR1 and CDR2 from the germline V gene are SGHNT and YENEEA. The V and J ends lost 8 bases and 0 bases respectively, with 13 bases between them. The CDR3 contains 15 residues. The CDR3: CASSSGQTNTGELFF. The CDR3 coding sequence is TGTGCCAGCTCATCGGGACAAACGAACACCGGGGAGCTGTTTTTT.

The genes are TRBV7-9 and TRBJ2-5, with a weak D call TRBD1 (6 bases). CDR3 size: 15 residues. V gave up 4 bases and J gave up 5 bases, with 17 bases separating them. The germline gives CDR1 SEHNR, CDR2 FQNEAQ (reference sequence). CDR3 bases: TGTGCCAGCAGCTGGGGAACAGGGCTGGTTGAGACCCAGTACTTC. Translation gives CASSWGTGLVETQYF.

The chain combines TRBV19 with TRBJ1-2; D ambiguous. The CDR3 loop spans 15 amino acids. Per germline, CDR1 LNHDA and CDR2 SQIVND (reference sequence). V was shortened by 7 bases and J by 5 bases, with 20 bases between the two germline ends. CDR3 DNA: TGTGCCAGTAACTCCCTGAGTACGGGAAGGTATGGCTACACCTTC. Its protein is CASNSLSTGRYGYTF.

This clone was detected a few times. The chain links TRBV5-1 to TRBJ2-7; a possible D gene is TRBD1 (6 bases). Germline CDR1 is SGHRS and CDR2 is YFSETQ. V was trimmed by 0 bases and J by 3 bases, leaving 7 bases between them. The CDR3 totals 13 residues. In DNA, the CDR3 is TGCGCCAGCAGCTTGGGGACAGACTACGAGCAGTACTTC. It encodes CASSLGTDYEQYF.

The chain carries TRBV27 and TRBJ1-1; TRBD1 aligns across 8 bases. Germline V lookup: CDR1 MNHEY, CDR2 SMNVEV (reference sequence). The CDR3 has 15 amino acids. V lost 6 bases to trimming and J lost 4 bases; unmatched junction nucleotides: 10. The CDR3 bases are TGTGCCAGCAGCCATGGACAGGGTTCTGCCACTGAAGCTTTCTTT. Its translation is CASSHGQGSATEAFF.

The chain recombines TRBV18 with TRBJ2-1; D is unclear. CDR1 is KGHSH and CDR2 is LQKENI in the germline V gene. Between the trimmed V and J ends, which lost 3 bases and 8 bases, there was a span of 8 bases. This CDR3 is 12 amino acids long. CDR3 sequence (DNA): TGTGCCAGCTCACCCTCAGGTGATGAGCAGTTCTTC. Translation: CASSPSGDEQFF.

The chain couples TRBV2 to TRBJ2-7; no clear D. Per the germline V gene, CDR1 is SNHLY and CDR2 is FYNNEI. The CDR3 consists of 11 residues. V was clipped by 4 bases and J by 1 base, with 2 bases between them. Here the CDR3 DNA reads TGTGCCAGCAGTGCGTCCTACGAGCAGTACTTC. Amino acids: CASSASYEQYF.